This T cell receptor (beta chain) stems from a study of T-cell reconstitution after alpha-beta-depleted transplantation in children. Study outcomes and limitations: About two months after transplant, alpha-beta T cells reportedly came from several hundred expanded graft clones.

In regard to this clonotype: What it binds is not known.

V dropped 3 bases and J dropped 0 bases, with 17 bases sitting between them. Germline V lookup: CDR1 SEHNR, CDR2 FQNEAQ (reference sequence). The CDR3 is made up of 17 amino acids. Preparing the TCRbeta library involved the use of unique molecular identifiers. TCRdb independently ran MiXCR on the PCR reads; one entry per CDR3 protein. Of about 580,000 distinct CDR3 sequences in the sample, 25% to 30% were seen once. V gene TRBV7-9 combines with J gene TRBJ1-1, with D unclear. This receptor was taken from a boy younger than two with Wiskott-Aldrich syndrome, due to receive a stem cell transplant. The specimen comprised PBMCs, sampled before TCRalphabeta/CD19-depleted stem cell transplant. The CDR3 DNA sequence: TGTGCCAGCAGCTTGCTGATCTTAGGAGCCGTGAACACTGAAGCTTTCTTT. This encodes CASSLLILGAVNTEAFF. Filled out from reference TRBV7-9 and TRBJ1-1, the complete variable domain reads DTGVSQNPRHKITKRGQNVTFRCDPISEHNRLYWYRQTLGQGPEFLTYFQNEAQLEKSRLLSDRFSAERPKGSFSTLEIQRTEQGDSAMYLCASSLLILGAVNTEAFFGQGTRLTVV.